This TCR beta chain emerged from a study of CD8 T cells in Susac syndrome. Per the germline V gene, CDR1 is SQVTM and CDR2 is ANQGSEA. This CDR3 has 15 amino acids. V was shortened by 4 bases and J by 6 bases, with 22 bases between the two germline ends. Controls were drawn from healthy donors and were matched for age and sex. The authors reverse transcribed roughly 0.5 to 1 ug RNA with random hexamers. Amplification of TCR beta CDR3 spanned 54 Vbeta and 13 Jbeta via immunoSEQ multiplex PCR. One entry per CDR3 protein, called by TCRdb with MiXCR from the immunoSEQ multiplex PCR reads. Of roughly 200,000 distinct CDR3 sequences listed, around 95% are singletons.

Sequenced input: CD4+ T cells from PBMCs. The rearrangement joins TRBV29-1 to TRBJ2-7; either TRBD1 or TRBD2 may fit D (5 bases each). This TCR was sampled from a human donor in good health. This CDR3 reads CSVVPGTGTFAEQYF. CDR3 DNA sequence: TGCAGCGTTGTTCCTGGGACGGGAACCTTTGCCGAGCAGTACTTC.